This TCR beta chain was captured by sequencing in a study of shared clonotypes between healthy human individuals. Overall study: Each donor's CD8 memory used one plate, CD8 naive two, each CD4 subset three. Points from the study as a whole: Clonotypes that were shared across several donors made up roughly 5% of naive CD4 clonotypes.

This clone was seen a single time. The antigen is undetermined. The CDR3 is made up of 14 amino acids. From germline, CDR1 is SGHAT and CDR2 FQNNGV. With 5 bases clipped from V and 2 bases from J, the junction kept 4 bases outside the gene matches. For each subset, genomic DNA was distributed in equal portions over several immunoSEQ plates. Libraries were prepared by immunoSEQ multiplex PCR; TCRdb keeps only in-frame clonotypes and omits some of them. The table includes some 550,000 clones, 97% detected once. The sample comprised naive CD4+ T cells sorted from blood. The subset is: CD45RA+ positively selected. This clonotype originated in a woman in her thirties in good health. V gene TRBV11-2 combines with J gene TRBJ2-5; 8 bases agree with TRBD1. Here the CDR3 reads CASSQQGGQETQYF. The CDR3 region has the DNA TGTGCCAGCAGCCAACAGGGGGGTCAAGAGACCCAGTACTTC.